Listed here are 3 T cell receptor beta chains from one sample, sequenced in a study of cytomegalovirus exposure and HLA in healthy donors. The PCR ran on 60 Vbeta and 13 Jbeta primers. This table comes from immunoSEQ multiplex PCR, and its TCRdb copy is limited to in-frame clones, with some not included. The sample data list about 67,000 clones. The specimen sequenced was PBMCs. The receptors originated from a woman aged 30 to 39 in good health and CMV-seronegative.

For the CDR3, the DNA is TGTGCCATCAGCCTGACAGGGATAGGAGAAAAACTGTTTTTT. It is translated as CAISLTGIGEKLFF. The chain links TRBV10-3 to TRBJ1-4, with 7 nucleotides matching TRBD1. After removal of 6 bases from V and 8 bases from J, the junction contained 9 bases not matched to a gene. The CDR3 totals 14 residues. Germline V gene sequence: CDR1 ENHRY, CDR2 SYGVKD.

The chain carries TRBV28 and TRBJ2-7, with 9 nucleotides matching TRBD2. This CDR3 has 15 amino acids. V lost 6 bases, J lost 2 bases, and 8 bases stayed unmatched. Germline CDR1 MDHEN, CDR2 SYDVKM. The DNA of the CDR3 is TGTGCCAGCAGCAAACCTAGCGGGATCACCTACGAGCAGTACTTC. Translating gives CASSKPSGITYEQYF. The full variable domain, completed using reference TRBV28 and TRBJ2-7, is DVKVTQSSRYLVKRTGEKVFLECVQDMDHENMFWYRQDPGLGLRLIYFSYDVKMKEKGDIPEGYSVSREKKERFSLILESASTNQTSMYLCASSKPSGITYEQYFGPGTRLTVT.

This chain joins TRBV27 and TRBJ2-7; 7 bases match TRBD1. This CDR3 has 13 residues. V was pared by 1 base and J by 9 bases, with 6 bases of the junction left unmatched. Germline values: CDR1 MNHEY, CDR2 SMNVEV (reference sequence). The CDR3 protein is CASSLWVWTGQYF. CDR3 coding DNA: TGTGCCAGCAGTTTATGGGTGTGGACAGGGCAGTACTTC.